This is a list of T cell receptor beta chains from one sample in a study of T-cell memory formation after mild COVID-19. TCRdb re-called the 5' RACE reads with MiXCR, one entry per CDR3 protein. The sample has tens of thousands of distinct CDR3 sequences, approximately 9% seen once; the top ten hold around 1.1%. The specimen was PBMCs or a T cell subset sorted from them (not recorded which). The origin of the receptors is a man aged 18 to 29 who had mild COVID-19 (a few samples of this study predate the infection). Cell type and time point are not known. The CDR3 runs from the conserved cysteine through the conserved F or W. The order of the fields is clone size, J gene, D gene, V gene, CDR3 DNA, CDR3 protein. A D gene is named only where the DNA matches it firmly. Clone size is given for some rows only: seen once, a few or many times, or a class if the clone is expanded.

>NA|TRBJ2-2|NA|TRBV11-2
TGTGCCAGCAGCTTAGAGGTTTTCGGGGAGCTGTTTTTT
CASSLEVFGELFF
>few|TRBJ2-5|NA|TRBV7-9
TGTGCCAGCAGCTTACAGGACCAAGAGACCCAGTACTTC
CASSLQDQETQYF
>NA|TRBJ1-6|TRBD1|TRBV6-5
TGTGCCAGCAGTGGTAGGACAGGGAACCGATCACCCCTCCACTTT
CASSGRTGNRSPLHF
>many|TRBJ2-7|NA|TRBV7-2
TGTGCCAGCAGCTTTGAGGGGGGGCCAAGGCAGTACTTC
CASSFEGGPRQYF
>many|TRBJ1-2|TRBD1|TRBV7-2
TGTGCCAGTCAGGGGGACGGCTATGGCTACACCTTC
CASQGDGYGYTF
>few|TRBJ2-5|TRBD1|TRBV5-1
TGCGCCAGCAGCTTTTCGCCGGGACAGCAAGAGACCCAGTACTTC
CASSFSPGQQETQYF
>few|TRBJ1-1|NA|TRBV12-3/TRBV12-4
TGTGCCAGCAGTATCACGATGGGGGACACTGAAGCTTTCTTT
CASSITMGDTEAFF
>NA|TRBJ1-1|TRBD1|TRBV7-3
TGTACCAGCAGCACCGGACAGGGGGCTTGGACTGAAGCTTTCTTT
CTSSTGQGAWTEAFF
>few|TRBJ2-1|NA|TRBV5-6
TGTGCCAGCAGCTTCGGACCGAGCTCCTACAATGAGCAGTTCTTC
CASSFGPSSYNEQFF
>NA|TRBJ2-3|NA|TRBV4-3
TGCGCCAGCAGCCAAGAAGCTAAGGTCTTTAGCACAGATACGCAGTATTTT
CASSQEAKVFSTDTQYF
>many|TRBJ2-5|TRBD2|TRBV5-1
TGCGCCAGCAGCTTGGAGAGCGGGGAAGAGACCCAGTACTTC
CASSLESGEETQYF
>NA|TRBJ1-1|TRBD1|TRBV3-1
TGTGCCAGCCGAGCCCCGGGGACAGGCAGCCTGGTCATGGGCACTGAAGCTTTCTTT
CASRAPGTGSLVMGTEAFF
>NA|TRBJ2-1|NA|TRBV20-1
TGCAGCGGGGGTAGGGATTATGAGCAGTTCTTC
CSGGRDYEQFF
>many|TRBJ2-7|NA|TRBV4-3
TGCGCCAGCAGCCAAGCACTCGACAGGACCTACGAGCAGTACTTC
CASSQALDRTYEQYF
>NA|TRBJ1-1|NA|TRBV7-2
TGTGCCAGCAGCTTCCCGCGGCTCACTGAAGCTTTCTTT
CASSFPRLTEAFF
>few|TRBJ2-7|NA|TRBV2
TGTGCCAGCAGTCGACAGGAGTCTCACGAGCAGTACTTC
CASSRQESHEQYF
>NA|TRBJ2-4|NA|TRBV5-6
TGTGCCAGCAGCTTGGTCAGTACCAAAAACATTCAGTACTTC
CASSLVSTKNIQYF
>many|TRBJ2-7|TRBD1|TRBV2
TGTGCCAGCAGTCCACAGGGGAGATCCTACGGGGAGCAGTACTTC
CASSPQGRSYGEQYF
>few|TRBJ2-5|NA|TRBV4-3
TGCGCCAGCAGCCAAGATACTAGGGAGACCCAGTACTTC
CASSQDTRETQYF
>few|TRBJ2-5|TRBD2|TRBV29-1
TGCAGCGTCGCCCGGACTAGCGGGGGGGCGTCCGCTGAGACCCAGTACTTC
CSVARTSGGASAETQYF
>few|TRBJ2-3|NA|TRBV12-3/TRBV12-4
TGTGCCAGCAGTTTAGACAGCCAGAATACGCAGTATTTT
CASSLDSQNTQYF
>many|TRBJ2-3|TRBD1|TRBV6-5
TGTGCCAGCAGCTATGACAGGGTGGGAGATACGCAGTATTTT
CASSYDRVGDTQYF
>few|TRBJ1-5|NA|TRBV28
TGTGCCAGCATCCTAACGTCGGGTCAGCCCCAGCATTTT
CASILTSGQPQHF
>NA|TRBJ1-1|NA|TRBV5-4
TGTGCCAGCACCCCGGACAGTCCCATCCAATTGAACACTGAAGCTTTCTTT
CASTPDSPIQLNTEAFF
>NA|TRBJ2-5|NA|TRBV6-5
TGTGCCAGCAGTTTAAGGATTTCAGAGACCCAGTACTTC
CASSLRISETQYF
>NA|TRBJ1-2|TRBD1|TRBV24-1
TGTGCCACCAGTGATTGGGCGGGACAGGGGAACTATGGCTACACCTTC
CATSDWAGQGNYGYTF
>NA|TRBJ1-2|NA|TRBV29-1
TGCAGCGTTCGCCGGGACATAGCGCTTGGCTACACCTTC
CSVRRDIALGYTF
>NA|TRBJ2-7|NA|TRBV9
TGTGCCAGCAGCCCCCCATCCACCCGGGAGCAGTACTTC
CASSPPSTREQYF
>few|TRBJ2-5|TRBD1|TRBV4-1
TGCGCCACTGGACAGGGGGGTCGAGAGACCCAGTACTTC
CATGQGGRETQYF
>NA|TRBJ2-2|NA|TRBV3-1
TGTGCCAGCAGCGGTGGGGTAAACACCGGGGAGCTGTTTTTT
CASSGGVNTGELFF
>few|TRBJ2-1|TRBD2|TRBV5-4
TGTGCCAGCAGCTTGGGCAGCGGGGGGGGGACGATCCACAATGAGCAGTTCTTC
CASSLGSGGGTIHNEQFF
>NA|TRBJ2-7|TRBD1|TRBV18
TGTGCCAGCTCACCAAGGGGGCCCGAGCAGTACTTC
CASSPRGPEQYF
>few|TRBJ2-2|NA|TRBV20-1
TGCAGTGCTAGAGATTTGGGACGACCTAACACCGGGGAGCTGTTTTTT
CSARDLGRPNTGELFF
>NA|TRBJ1-5|NA|TRBV20-1
TGCAGTGCTAGAGAGGGGGAAACGGGCAATCAGCCCCAGCATTTT
CSAREGETGNQPQHF
>NA|TRBJ2-7|NA|TRBV12-3/TRBV12-4
TGTGCCAGCAGGTCAGAGCGGCAGGGGCTTCGAGAGCAGTACTTC
CASRSERQGLREQYF
>many|TRBJ2-1|NA|TRBV11-2
TGTGCCAGCAGCTTAGTGCTCTCCTACAATGAGCAGTTCTTC
CASSLVLSYNEQFF
>few|TRBJ2-1|NA|TRBV5-1
TGCGCCAGCAGCTTGGGGGGGCCCGATGAGCAGTTCTTC
CASSLGGPDEQFF
>NA|TRBJ1-1|NA|TRBV5-6
TGTGCCAGCAGCCTAGGGACGGCTTTAGGAGCTTTCTTT
CASSLGTALGAFF
>few|TRBJ2-3|NA|TRBV4-2
TGTGCCAGCAGCCACAACCCCACAGATACGCAGTATTTT
CASSHNPTDTQYF
>NA|TRBJ2-1|NA|TRBV3-1
TGTGCCAGCAGCCAAGTCTCGAGCGGGAATGAGCAGTTCTTC
CASSQVSSGNEQFF
>NA|TRBJ2-3|NA|TRBV20-1
TGCAGTGCAGAGGGAGATAGCGGACGCACAGATACGCAGTATTTT
CSAEGDSGRTDTQYF
>many|TRBJ2-2|TRBD2|TRBV24-1
TGTGCCACCAGTGTTTTCGGGGGGGGCCTTGACACCGGGGAGCTGTTTTTT
CATSVFGGGLDTGELFF
>NA|TRBJ2-3|NA|TRBV2
TGTGCCAGCAGTGTAGGAGTCCCAGGGTCGGATACGCAGTATTTT
CASSVGVPGSDTQYF
>few|TRBJ2-3|NA|TRBV24-1
TGTGCCACCAGATTCAATGCGGCAGATACGCAGTATTTT
CATRFNAADTQYF
>NA|TRBJ2-3|TRBD2|TRBV5-1
TGCGCCAGCAGCTTTGGGACTAGCGGGTCCGTAGATACGCAGTATTTT
CASSFGTSGSVDTQYF
>many|TRBJ2-2|NA|TRBV5-1
TGCGCCAGCAGCTTGGCTAGCGCCGGAACCGGGGAGCTGTTTTTT
CASSLASAGTGELFF
>few|TRBJ2-3|TRBD1|TRBV18
TGTGCCAGCTCACTATCCGGGACAGATGGCACAGATACGCAGTATTTT
CASSLSGTDGTDTQYF
>NA|TRBJ2-2|NA|TRBV7-9
TGTGCCAGCAGCACCAACTGGGAGCTGTTTTTT
CASSTNWELFF
>NA|TRBJ2-3|NA|TRBV5-1
TGCGCCAGCAGCTTGGACCTTTCCGAGGGAGATACGCAGTATTTT
CASSLDLSEGDTQYF
>many|TRBJ2-5|NA|TRBV7-2
TGTGCCAGCAGCCCACGGGCGGGGACAGAGACCCAGTACTTC
CASSPRAGTETQYF
>NA|TRBJ2-1|NA|TRBV27
TGTGCCACCTCTGATCCCTACAATGAGCAGTTCTTC
CATSDPYNEQFF
>NA|TRBJ1-1|NA|TRBV9
TGTGCCAGCAGCGTAGGGTCAGGGGAGACTGAAGCTTTCTTT
CASSVGSGETEAFF
>NA|TRBJ2-6|NA|TRBV12-3/TRBV12-4
TGTGCCAGCAGGAACTCTGGGGCCAACGTCCTGACTTTC
CASRNSGANVLTF
>NA|TRBJ2-2|NA|TRBV4-1
TGCGCCGTCTCAGACAGCAACACCGGGGAGCTGTTTTTT
CAVSDSNTGELFF
>few|TRBJ2-5|NA|TRBV5-1
TGCGCCAGCAGCCGCGGGACAGAGCTTCAAGAGACCCAGTACTTC
CASSRGTELQETQYF
>NA|TRBJ2-1|TRBD2|TRBV7-2
TGTGCCAGCAGCCCCCACGGGCTAGCGGCCTACAATGAGCAGTTCTTC
CASSPHGLAAYNEQFF
>NA|TRBJ1-4|NA|TRBV5-6
TGTGCCAGCAGCTTAGATGGCGGCGAAAAACTGTTTTTT
CASSLDGGEKLFF